This T cell receptor (beta chain) was sequenced in a study of shared clonotypes between healthy human individuals. Turning to the study itself: CD8 memory received one plate per donor, CD8 naive two, CD4 memory three and CD4 naive three.

From CD4+ cells came CD45RA+ naive and CD45RA-negative memory subsets. V was cut by 10 bases and J by 0 bases, with 10 bases left in between. Germline CDR1 and CDR2: ENHRY and SYGVKD. This CDR3 is built from 12 residues. Here immunoSEQ multiplex PCR was the method, and the copy in TCRdb shows in-frame clones only, minus some. This sample yields 2,500,000 or so clones, of which around 93% are seen a single time; approximately 0.4% belongs to the top ten. This sequence originates from a man aged 18 to 30 in good health. Some clones in this sample may be carry-over from other donors' samples. The genes are TRBV10-3 and TRBJ2-7; no reliable D call. Sequences were obtained from naive CD4+ T cells from PBMCs. As for subset: CD45RA+ positively selected. CDR3 sequence: CATKTDSYEQYF. CDR3 sequence (DNA): TGTGCCACCAAGACGGACTCCTACGAGCAGTACTTC.